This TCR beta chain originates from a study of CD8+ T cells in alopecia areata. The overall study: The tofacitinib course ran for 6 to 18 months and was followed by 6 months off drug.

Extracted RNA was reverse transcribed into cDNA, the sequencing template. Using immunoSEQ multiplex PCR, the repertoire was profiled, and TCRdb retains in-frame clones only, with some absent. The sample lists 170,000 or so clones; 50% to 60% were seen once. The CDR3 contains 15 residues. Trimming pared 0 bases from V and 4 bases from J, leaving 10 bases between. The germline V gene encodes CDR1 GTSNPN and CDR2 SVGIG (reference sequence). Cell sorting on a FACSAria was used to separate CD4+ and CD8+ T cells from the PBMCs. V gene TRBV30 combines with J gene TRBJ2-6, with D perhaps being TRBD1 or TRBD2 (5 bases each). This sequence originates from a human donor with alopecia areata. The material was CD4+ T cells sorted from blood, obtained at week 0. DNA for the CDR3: TGTGCCTGGAGTGTGCGAGGGGTAGGGGCCAACGTCCTGACTTTC. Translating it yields CAWSVRGVGANVLTF.